Each of the 20 T cell receptor beta chains below was sequenced from the same sample in a study of cytomegalovirus exposure and HLA in healthy donors. Researchers ran the PCR with 60 Vbeta and 13 Jbeta primers. Using immunoSEQ multiplex PCR, the repertoire was profiled, and TCRdb retains in-frame clones only, with some absent. Its clone listing holds about 140,000 clones. Sequences were obtained from PBMCs. All receptors derive from a man between 35 and 55 years old in good health and CMV-seronegative.

V is TRBV4-2 and J is TRBJ1-1, with TRBD1 identical over 8 bases. V lost 3 bases, J lost 6 bases, and 15 bases stayed unmatched. CDR1 is LGHNA and CDR2 is YNFKEQ in the germline V gene. CDR3 length equals 17 residues. CDR3 nucleotides: TGTGCCAGCAGCCACCAGGGGGCGCGGACCGGAGAAGCTGAAGCTTTCTTT. Translating it yields CASSHQGARTGEAEAFF.

The J gene is TRBJ2-5, the V gene TRBV7-2; D call uncertain. This CDR3 is built from 12 residues. Germline V lookup: CDR1 SGHTA, CDR2 FQGNSA. The V end was cut by 6 bases, the J end by 5 bases, with 10 bases between. The CDR3: CASSSRRETQYF. The CDR3 DNA reads TGTGCCAGCAGTAGCCGGCGGGAGACCCAGTACTTC.

The chain uses TRBV29-1 and TRBJ1-4, with 9 bases fitting TRBD1. With V trimmed by 7 bases and J by 7 bases, 4 bases remained unmatched. Looked up from germline, CDR1 is SQVTM and CDR2 is ANQGSEA. There are 12 residues in the CDR3. The CDR3 here is CSAGQGSEKLFF. The DNA of the CDR3 is TGCAGCGCGGGACAGGGAAGTGAAAAACTGTTTTTT.

The J gene is TRBJ2-2, the V gene TRBV4-3; D gene uncertain. V shed 1 base and J shed 1 base, with 4 bases lying between them. Germline V gene sequence: CDR1 LGHNA, CDR2 YSLEER. This CDR3 region has 14 residues. In DNA form, the CDR3 reads TGCGCCAGCAGCCAAGCAGGGAACACCGGGGAGCTGTTTTTT. Translating gives CASSQAGNTGELFF.

V is TRBV6-6 and J is TRBJ1-5; 9 nucleotides match TRBD1. The CDR3 extends over 15 amino acids. Per germline, CDR1 MNHNY and CDR2 SVGAGI (reference sequence). V lost 0 bases and J lost 4; bases outside the gene matches: 1. Here the CDR3 reads CASSYSGQGNQPQHF. The CDR3 DNA sequence: TGTGCCAGCAGTTACTCGGGACAGGGTAATCAGCCCCAGCATTTT.

The CDR3 region has the DNA TGTGCCAGCAGTTACTCGATGGCGGGGGGGCCTATTGGGCAGTTCTTC. Translating it yields CASSYSMAGGPIGQFF. The chain has TRBV6-5 and TRBJ2-1, with 9 positions matching TRBD2. The V and J ends lost 0 bases and 12 bases, in that order; junction bases with no gene match: 12. There are 16 residues in the CDR3. Germline V lookup: CDR1 MNHEY, CDR2 SVGAGI.

V is TRBV28 and J is TRBJ1-4; no firm D call. Germline V gene data show CDR1 as MDHEN and CDR2 as SYDVKM. V was pared by 6 bases and J by 3 bases, with 14 bases between. The CDR3 consists of 15 residues. CDR3 residues: CASSTLDRANEKLFF. CDR3 sequence (DNA): TGTGCCAGCAGCACCCTTGACCGGGCTAATGAAAAACTGTTTTTT.

The V call is TRBV5-1, the J call TRBJ2-5, with TRBD1 as a possible D gene (7 bases). The J call could be wrong; TRBJ2-7 is a better fit for the DNA end. Per the germline V gene, CDR1 is SGHRS and CDR2 is YFSETQ. The CDR3 runs to 15 residues. The CDR3: CASSGGTESSYEQYF. CDR3 DNA: TGCGCCAGCAGCGGAGGGACAGAATCCTCCTACGAGCAGTACTTC.

The chain employs TRBV4-3 and TRBJ1-6; unclear D gene. Germline CDR1 LGHNA, CDR2 YSLEER. Trimming removed 1 base at V and 10 bases at J, with 11 bases between. The CDR3 sequence is 14 residues long. CDR3 loop: CASSQVAGGSPLHF. The DNA of the CDR3 is TGCGCCAGCAGCCAAGTGGCAGGAGGCTCACCCCTCCACTTT.

This chain joins TRBV2 and TRBJ1-1; maybe TRBD1 (5 bases). The V end was cut by 3 bases, the J end by 1 base, with 6 bases between. Germline values: CDR1 SNHLY, CDR2 FYNNEI. This CDR3 comprises 13 residues. As DNA, the CDR3 is TGTGCCAGCAGTGACAGGGCGAACACTGAAGCTTTCTTT. This codes for CASSDRANTEAFF.

V and J are TRBV7-9 and TRBJ1-4; D gene uncertain. V shed 4 bases and J shed 8 bases, with 8 bases lying between them. The CDR3 covers 12 residues. Germline-derived CDR1 and CDR2 are SEHNR and FQNEAQ (reference sequence). The CDR3 region is CASSSPREKLFF. The CDR3 nucleotides read TGTGCCAGCAGCTCACCGCGGGAAAAACTGTTTTTT.

The genes are TRBV13 and TRBJ2-7; tentatively, D is TRBD1 (5 bases). Trimming removed 4 bases from V and 3 bases from J, with 13 bases in between. Germline values: CDR1 PRHDT, CDR2 FYEKMQ (reference sequence). This CDR3 has 14 amino acids. The chain's CDR3 is CASSSPGHLYEQYF. CDR3 DNA: TGTGCCAGCAGCTCCCCTGGACACCTCTACGAGCAGTACTTC.

The chain has TRBV28 and TRBJ2-3, with TRBD1 matching 9 bases. The germline gives CDR1 MDHEN, CDR2 SYDVKM. The CDR3 totals 16 residues. With V trimmed by 5 bases and J by 4 bases, 10 bases remained unmatched. CDR3 nucleotides: TGTGCCAGCAGTCAACTAGGGACAGGGCAGGCAGATACGCAGTATTTT. Its translation: CASSQLGTGQADTQYF.

The DNA of the CDR3 is TGTGCCAGCAGCCACGAAATGGCGACCCAGTACTTC. Translated: CASSHEMATQYF. This chain links TRBV11-1 with TRBJ2-5; the D is unclear. The germline V gene encodes CDR1 SGHAT and CDR2 FQDESV (reference sequence). The CDR3 has 12 residues. The V end was cut by 5 bases, the J end by 7 bases, with 11 bases between.

The chain employs TRBV9 and TRBJ2-1, with 10 bases fitting TRBD2. With 4 bases clipped from V and 9 bases from J, the junction kept 13 bases outside the gene matches. From germline, CDR1 is SGDLS and CDR2 YYNGEE. CDR3 size: 16 residues. CDR3 in DNA: TGTGCCAGCAGCTCAAGGTCTCTAGCGGGGGCGGGTGAGCAGTTCTTC. Translating gives CASSSRSLAGAGEQFF.

Details on this clone: Sequence at one end of the junction differs from germline and may be a read error. This rearrangement joins TRBV15 to TRBJ2-7; 7 positions agree with TRBD2. Germline CDR1 reads LNHNV; CDR2 reads YYDKDF (reference sequence). CDR3 length equals 18 residues. Written as DNA, the CDR3 is TGTGCCACCAGCCGAGACGAACAGAGCGGGGATCGCTCCTACGAGCAGTACTTC. It translates to CATSRDEQSGDRSYEQYF.

J is TRBJ2-7 and V is TRBV27, with TRBD2 as a possible D gene (5 bases). CDR1 and CDR2 (germline): MNHEY, SMNVEV (reference sequence). This CDR3 contains 14 residues. The V gene lost 3 bases and the J gene lost 2 bases, with 11 bases spanning the gap. The CDR3 loop reads CASSFGVGAYEQYF. CDR3 DNA: TGTGCCAGCAGTTTCGGGGTTGGGGCCTACGAGCAGTACTTC.

The chain links TRBV15 to TRBJ2-5; possibly TRBD2 for D (5 bases). From germline, CDR1 is LNHNV and CDR2 YYDKDF (reference sequence). The V end was cut by 3 bases, the J end by 1 base, with 6 bases between. The CDR3 has 13 residues. CDR3 in amino acids: CATSRDFQETQYF. CDR3 sequence (DNA): TGTGCCACCAGCAGGGACTTCCAAGAGACCCAGTACTTC.

The chain recombines TRBV25-1 with TRBJ2-2; D is perhaps TRBD2 (6 bases). CDR3 length equals 16 residues. V lost 0 bases and J lost 0, with 8 bases in between. Per the germline V gene, CDR1 is MGHDK and CDR2 is SYGVNS. The CDR3 is CASSEYAGTNTGELFF. CDR3 DNA: TGTGCCAGCAGTGAATACGCGGGGACGAACACCGGGGAGCTGTTTTTT.

J is TRBJ2-5 and V is TRBV5-1; TRBD2 matches at 9 bases. Germline V lookup: CDR1 SGHRS, CDR2 YFSETQ. V was pared by 0 bases and J by 2 bases, with 5 bases of the junction left unmatched. CDR3 length: 16 residues. The CDR3 DNA is TGCGCCAGCAGCTTGGCCGTGACTAGCGGACAAGAGACCCAGTACTTC. Its protein is CASSLAVTSGQETQYF. Combining the CDR3 with reference TRBV5-1 and TRBJ2-5 gives the whole variable domain KAGVTQTPRYLIKTRGQQVTLSCSPISGHRSVSWYQQTPGQGLQFLFEYFSETQRNKGNFPGRFSGRQFSNSRSEMNVSTLELGDSALYLCASSLAVTSGQETQYFGPGTRLLVL.